A selection of T cell receptor beta chains follows, all from one sample in a study of CD8+CD57+ T cells in acquired aplastic anemia. TCRdb passed the reads through MiXCR, listing each CDR3 protein once. The sample records around 430,000 distinct CDR3 sequences, about a third being singletons. The sequenced material came from sorted CD4+, CD8+, or CD8+CD57+ T cells (not recorded which) from PBMCs. These receptors all stem from a human donor with aplastic anemia. CDR3s include the opening cysteine and the closing phenylalanine or tryptophan. The D gene is left open where the match is weak. Clone size appears in some rows only: once, few, many, or a class for an expanded clone.

abundance: .
v_gene: TRBV11-3
d_gene: TRBD1
j_gene: TRBJ2-1
CDR3nt: TGTGCCAGCAGCCCGGACAGGAGCCTCAATGAGCAGTTCTTC
CDR3aa: CASSPDRSLNEQFF

abundance: .
v_gene: TRBV20-1
d_gene: .
j_gene: TRBJ2-1
CDR3nt: TGCAGTGCTAGAGGGAGGTTAATATCCTACAATGAGCAGTTCTTC
CDR3aa: CSARGRLISYNEQFF

abundance: few
v_gene: TRBV30
d_gene: .
j_gene: TRBJ1-6
CDR3nt: TGTGCCTGGCAGGGAGATAATTCACCCCTCCACTTT
CDR3aa: CAWQGDNSPLHF

abundance: many
v_gene: TRBV5-6
d_gene: .
j_gene: TRBJ1-2
CDR3nt: TGTGCCAGCAGCTTGTTCAGGGCCAACTATGGCTACACCTTC
CDR3aa: CASSLFRANYGYTF

abundance: .
v_gene: TRBV6-1
d_gene: .
j_gene: TRBJ2-7
CDR3nt: TGTGCCAGCAGCATCGTAGGGGAACAGGGCTACGAGCAGTACTTC
CDR3aa: CASSIVGEQGYEQYF

abundance: .
v_gene: TRBV2
d_gene: .
j_gene: TRBJ1-5
CDR3nt: TGTGCCGGTGGGGCGAACGGGCCAGACTGCAATCAGCCCCAGCATTTT
CDR3aa: CAGGANGPDCNQPQHF

abundance: .
v_gene: TRBV19
d_gene: TRBD2
j_gene: TRBJ2-3
CDR3nt: TGTGCCAGTAGTATAGCATCTAGCGGGAGCTCAGATACGCAGTATTTT
CDR3aa: CASSIASSGSSDTQYF

abundance: .
v_gene: TRBV5-5
d_gene: .
j_gene: TRBJ2-3
CDR3nt: TGTGCCAGCAGCCCCCTAGAAGGCACAGATACGCAGTATTTT
CDR3aa: CASSPLEGTDTQYF

abundance: few
v_gene: TRBV19
d_gene: .
j_gene: TRBJ2-1
CDR3nt: TGTGCCAGTAGTAACCAGCCGTACAATGAGCAGTTCTTC
CDR3aa: CASSNQPYNEQFF

abundance: many
v_gene: TRBV20-1
d_gene: TRBD1
j_gene: TRBJ2-7
CDR3nt: TGCAGTGCCACGGGGGACAGGGGCCCCTACGAGCAGTACTTC
CDR3aa: CSATGDRGPYEQYF

abundance: .
v_gene: TRBV6-1
d_gene: .
j_gene: TRBJ1-5
CDR3nt: TGTGCCAGCAGGATCCTCAATGAACAGCCCCAGCATTTT
CDR3aa: CASRILNEQPQHF